The TCR beta chain under discussion was sequenced for a study of T cell responses to AZD1222 COVID-19 vaccine. Whole-study results and caveats: Among vaccine-associated CD4 TCRs, coverage spanned spike, with dominance at 160-218 and 743-854. The breadth and depth of Spike-specific TCRs increased once two AZD1222 doses had been given. Only a handful of AZD1222 recipients were seropositive at baseline.

This CDR3 spans 17 amino acids. Germline V gene data show CDR1 as MNHEY and CDR2 as SMNVEV (reference sequence). V was pared by 5 bases and J by 7 bases, with 10 bases of the junction left unmatched. Analysis merged second doses at about 4 or about 12 weeks. Using immunoSEQ multiplex PCR, the repertoire was profiled, and TCRdb retains in-frame clones only, with some absent. This table has about 170,000 clones, approximately 88% appearing once. Of note for this clone: Its antigen is undetermined.

The input for sequencing was peripheral blood, taken 28 days after the second AZD1222 dose. The TCR originated in an adult who received the AZD1222 COVID-19 vaccine. The V gene is TRBV27, the J gene TRBJ2-1; TRBD2 matches 14 bases. The CDR3 sequence: CASSGGTSGGVKNEQFF. CDR3 bases: TGTGCCAGCAGTGGAGGGACTAGCGGGGGAGTTAAGAATGAGCAGTTCTTC.